These 10 T cell receptor beta chains were sequenced from one sample in a study of shared clonotypes between healthy human individuals. Assay used: immunoSEQ multiplex PCR; TCRdb lists only in-frame clones, some missing. The sample includes around 2.5 million clones, over 85% of them seen just once. The specimen sequenced was naive CD4+ T cells from PBMCs. Subset in this sample: CD45RA+ positively selected. The source is a young man in good health. Some clones in this sample may be carry-over from other donors' samples.

This clone was recorded once. The chain has TRBV7-9 and TRBJ1-4, with D uncertain. Trimming removed 3 bases at V and 6 bases at J, with 14 bases between. Germline-derived CDR1 and CDR2 are SEHNR and FQNEAQ (reference sequence). CDR3 length equals 15 residues. CDR3 DNA sequence: TGTGCCAGCAGCTTGGCCCCCGTTAAGGATGAAAAACTGTTTTTT. This encodes CASSLAPVKDEKLFF.

The chain is built from TRBV7-2 and TRBJ1-6; 10 positions match TRBD1. The junction had 8 bases not matched to a gene; V was cut back by 10 bases and J by 8 bases. The germline V gene encodes CDR1 SGHTA and CDR2 FQGNSA. The CDR3 is 14 residues long. CDR3 nucleotide sequence: TGTGCCACCGTGCCGGGACAGGGGTATTCACCCCTCCACTTT. This sequence encodes CATVPGQGYSPLHF.

CDR3 coding DNA: TGTGCCAGCAGCTTGTACCTCGGGGAGACCCAGTACTTC. Protein: CASSLYLGETQYF. The chain couples TRBV7-3 to TRBJ2-5; D is uncertain. V gave up 3 bases and J gave up 5 bases, with 10 bases separating them. The CDR3 sequence is 13 residues long. Germline V gene lookup returns CDR1 SGHTA and CDR2 FQGTGA. Filled out from reference TRBV7-3 and TRBJ2-5, the complete variable domain reads GAGVSQTPSNKVTEKGKYVELRCDPISGHTALYWYRQSLGQGPEFLIYFQGTGAADDSGLPNDRFFAVRPEGSVSTLKIQRTERGDSAVYLCASSLYLGETQYFGPGTRLLVL.

The genes are TRBV4-1 and TRBJ2-7; 12 bases line up with TRBD2. Germline V CDR1 and CDR2: MGHRA, YSYEKL. With V trimmed by 1 base and J by 4 bases, 5 bases remained unmatched. The CDR3 sequence is 16 residues long. The CDR3 protein is CASSQGLAGVGYEQYF. The CDR3 DNA is TGCGCCAGCAGCCAAGGACTAGCGGGAGTCGGTTACGAGCAGTACTTC.

This clone was picked up one time. The chain couples TRBV7-9 to TRBJ2-5; D assignment may be TRBD1 or TRBD2 (5 bases each). This CDR3 has 17 residues. V gave up 5 bases and J gave up 5 bases, with 24 bases separating them. Germline V gene data show CDR1 as SEHNR and CDR2 as FQNEAQ (reference sequence). The CDR3 spells CASSLNSRGRAWETQYF. For the CDR3, the DNA is TGTGCCAGCAGCCTCAATTCCCGGGGCAGGGCGTGGGAGACCCAGTACTTC.

This chain links TRBV7-2 with TRBJ2-5; maybe TRBD2 (5 bases). Trimming cost V 2 bases and J 5 bases, with 12 bases left between them. The CDR3 has 14 residues. Germline V gives CDR1 SGHTA, CDR2 FQGNSA. CDR3 region: CASSLTGRAETQYF. The CDR3 nucleotides read TGTGCCAGCAGCTTAACGGGAAGGGCGGAGACCCAGTACTTC.

The rearrangement uses TRBV15 and TRBJ1-4, with unresolved D. Germline V gives CDR1 LNHNV, CDR2 YYDKDF (reference sequence). The CDR3 runs 15 residues. V was clipped by 0 bases and J by 2 bases, with 7 bases between them. The CDR3 DNA follows: TGTGCCACCAGCAGAGATACGGCTACTAATGAAAAACTGTTTTTT. Its protein product is CATSRDTATNEKLFF.

The chain has TRBV28 and TRBJ2-5; 7 nucleotides match TRBD2. The germline CDR1 and CDR2 sequences are MDHEN and SYDVKM. The CDR3 has 15 amino acids. With V trimmed by 3 bases and J by 1 base, 5 bases remained unmatched. DNA of the CDR3: TGTGCCAGCAGTTTTTCTAGCGGAGGCCAAGAGACCCAGTACTTC. It codes for CASSFSSGGQETQYF.

The V gene is TRBV18, the J gene TRBJ1-2, with a possible D match to TRBD1 (5 bases). V lost 3 bases and J lost 4, with 15 bases in between. Germline V gene lookup returns CDR1 KGHSH and CDR2 LQKENI. This CDR3 contains 15 residues. The CDR3 here is CASSPGGTGPYGYTF. The CDR3 coding sequence is TGTGCCAGCTCACCTGGGGGGACCGGACCCTATGGCTACACCTTC.

Notes on this clone: This sample also contains other DNA sequences that code for the same CDR3. The chain joins TRBV6-1 to TRBJ2-6; TRBD1 might be the D (5 bases). V lost 7 bases, J lost 1 base, and 8 bases lay in between. CDR1 and CDR2 from the germline V gene are MNHNS and SASEGT. The CDR3 is 14 residues long. Written as DNA, the CDR3 is TGTGCCAGCACGTCAGGGTCTGGGGCCAACGTCCTGACTTTC. It is translated as CASTSGSGANVLTF.